The subject of this entry is one TCR beta chain. This entry is derived from a study of blood T cell repertoires in COVID-19. Looking at the study overall: From T cells, B-cell-depleted T cells, or PBMCs came the material, which was cDNA or gDNA.

Per the authors' pipeline: The authors estimated nucleated cell counts from reference gene primer amplification. Only in-frame clones appear in the TCRdb table, and some are missing; sequencing was by immunoSEQ multiplex PCR. V, J and clone size derive from that table, while D and trimming were established from the DNA sequence. This sample yields approximately 99,000 clones, of which 88% are seen a single time; approximately 2.5% belongs to the top ten. The clonotype comes from a human donor in a cohort sampled during active COVID-19. The sample consisted of peripheral blood.

CDR3 in amino acids: CASSQVPAGPNTGELFF. The DNA for the CDR3 is TGTGCCAGCAGCCAAGTTCCCGCAGGGCCGAACACCGGGGAGCTGTTTTTT. The chain uses TRBV4-2 and TRBJ2-2; TRBD1 might be the D (5 bases). CDR3 size: 17 residues. V was pared by 1 base and J by 0 bases, with 12 bases between. Germline CDR1 is LGHNA and CDR2 is YNFKEQ.